This passage covers 21 T cell receptor beta chains from one sample sequenced in a study of blood T cell repertoires in COVID-19 (dated by TCRdb to 2018 to 2021). Libraries were built with the immunoSEQ multiplex PCR assay. The table was pulled from immuneACCESS by TCRdb, which kept in-frame rearrangements only. Such tables lose some clones; where checked, under half of the loss comes from unresolved V genes, and the rest has no known cause. The sample table holds approximately 150,000 clones, of which approximately 87% were seen once. The top ten clones comprise roughly 3.9% of the sample. The sample was PBMCs or T cells enriched from blood (not recorded which). These TCRs come from a man over 45 in a cohort exposed to, infected with or recovered from COVID-19 (not recorded which).

The J gene is TRBJ1-2, the V gene TRBV19; TRBD1 matches 12 bases. This CDR3 region has 14 residues. V gave up 6 bases and J gave up 2 bases; unmatched junction bases: 1. Germline V gene data show CDR1 as LNHDA and CDR2 as SQIVND (reference sequence). CDR3 region: CASRGQGANYGYTF. In nucleotides, the CDR3 is TGTGCCAGTAGGGGACAGGGGGCGAACTATGGCTACACCTTC.

The J gene is TRBJ2-1, the V gene TRBV11-2, with D unclear. Germline CDR1 SGHAT, CDR2 FQNNGV. V lost 1 base, J lost 0 bases, and 10 bases lay in between. There are 16 residues in the CDR3. In nucleotides, the CDR3 is TGTGCCAGCAGCTTAGTTGCTAGTAGCTCCTACAATGAGCAGTTCTTC. Amino acid sequence: CASSLVASSSYNEQFF.

V gene TRBV14 combines with J gene TRBJ1-2; 7 nucleotides agree with TRBD1. The CDR3 sequence is 12 residues long. Germline V gives CDR1 SGHDN, CDR2 FVKESK. With V trimmed by 5 bases and J by 8 bases, 5 bases remained unmatched. The CDR3 is CASSRGLVGYTF. In DNA form, the CDR3 reads TGTGCCAGCAGCAGGGGGCTTGTGGGCTACACCTTC. Full variable domain (remainder filled in from reference TRBV14 and TRBJ1-2): EAGVTQFPSHSVIEKGQTVTLRCDPISGHDNLYWYRRVMGKEIKFLLHFVKESKQDESGMPNNRFLAERTGGTYSTLKVQPAELEDSGVYFCASSRGLVGYTFGSGTRLTVV.

The rearrangement uses TRBV5-1 and TRBJ1-2; D not resolved. The CDR3 is made up of 16 amino acids. The V and J ends lost 0 bases and 0 bases respectively, with 12 bases between them. CDR1 is SGHRS and CDR2 is YFSETQ in the germline V gene. The CDR3: CASSLGARESNYGYTF. As DNA, the CDR3 is TGCGCCAGCAGCTTGGGGGCCCGCGAGTCTAACTATGGCTACACCTTC.

The chain uses TRBV15 and TRBJ1-1, with a tentative D call TRBD1 (5 bases). The CDR3 contains 15 residues. V lost 3 bases and J lost 0, with 11 bases in between. In germline, CDR1 is LNHNV, CDR2 YYDKDF (reference sequence). The chain's CDR3 is CATSRAQGMNTEAFF. In nucleotides, the CDR3 is TGTGCCACCAGCAGGGCCCAGGGAATGAACACTGAAGCTTTCTTT.

This clone occurred a few times. The V gene is TRBV27, the J gene TRBJ2-1; TRBD1 matches at 11 bases. CDR1 and CDR2 from the germline V gene are MNHEY and SMNVEV (reference sequence). The V segment lost 10 bases and the J segment 3 bases; nucleotides outside the gene matches: 8. The CDR3 is 15 residues long. Written as DNA, the CDR3 is TGTGCCACCACCTCCGGGACAGGGGGCTACAATGAGCAGTTCTTC. This gives the protein CATTSGTGGYNEQFF.

This clone came up once. CDR3 protein: CASSLTTGELFF. CDR3 nucleotide sequence: TGTGCCAGCAGCCTAACTACCGGGGAGCTGTTTTTT. The chain recombines TRBV7-9 with TRBJ2-2, with D uncertain. V was shortened by 5 bases and J by 5 bases, with 6 bases between the two germline ends. Germline V gene data show CDR1 as SEHNR and CDR2 as FQNEAQ (reference sequence). CDR3 length equals 12 residues.

Points on this clone: The junction differs from germline at one of its ends, possibly a read error. This sequence joins TRBV5-6 and TRBJ2-7, with D unresolved. The germline V gene encodes CDR1 SGHDT and CDR2 YYEEEE. CDR3 length equals 13 residues. DNA of the CDR3: TGTGCCAGCAGTTTGGCTCGGTCCTACGAGCAGTACTTC. Its translation is CASSLARSYEQYF.

Here the CDR3 reads CASRERGGIDTQYF. The CDR3 DNA reads TGTGCCAGTAGGGAGCGGGGGGGCATAGATACGCAGTATTTT. The chain uses TRBV19 and TRBJ2-3, with 10 bases lining up with TRBD2. V lost 6 bases, J lost 5 bases, and 5 bases stayed unmatched. Germline V CDR1 and CDR2: LNHDA, SQIVND (reference sequence). The CDR3 runs to 14 residues.

The rearrangement uses TRBV5-1 and TRBJ2-7; maybe TRBD2 (6 bases). The CDR3 contains 18 residues. Germline CDR1 is SGHRS and CDR2 is YFSETQ. Trimming took off 1 base at V and 0 bases at J, with 20 bases between the two ends. CDR3 coding DNA: TGCGCCAGCAGCTTGCAGTTATCGGGAGCGAGCATCTCCTACGAGCAGTACTTC. Translating it yields CASSLQLSGASISYEQYF.

This rearrangement joins TRBV15 to TRBJ1-1, with D possibly matching TRBD1 (6 bases). Trimming stripped 2 bases from V and 1 base from J, with 8 bases between. CDR3 length equals 14 residues. Germline CDR1 reads LNHNV; CDR2 reads YYDKDF (reference sequence). The CDR3 loop is CATSRPGQNTEAFF. The CDR3 nucleotides are TGTGCCACCAGCAGACCGGGACAGAACACTGAAGCTTTCTTT.

V usage is TRBV25-1 and J usage is TRBJ2-7; no reliable D call. Deletions cut 2 bases from V and 2 bases from J, with 10 bases between. The germline CDR1 and CDR2 sequences are MGHDK and SYGVNS. The CDR3 is 14 amino acids. The chain's CDR3 is CASSEGVGAYEQYF. For the CDR3, the DNA is TGTGCCAGCAGTGAAGGCGTCGGAGCCTACGAGCAGTACTTC.

This clone was counted a few times. The chain uses TRBV7-6 and TRBJ2-2; 8 positions match TRBD2. Trimming cost V 6 bases and J 6 bases; bases outside gene matches: 3. In germline, CDR1 is SGHVS, CDR2 FNYEAQ. CDR3 length equals 13 residues. CDR3 bases: TGTGCCAGCAGACCGGGGGGGCCCGGGGAGCTGTTTTTT. This sequence encodes CASRPGGPGELFF.

The rearrangement uses TRBV6-2 or TRBV6-3 and TRBJ1-2; D call uncertain. This CDR3 is 13 amino acids long. Germline lookup yields CDR1 MNHEY and CDR2 SVGEGT. V was pared by 4 bases and J by 1 base, with 7 bases between. CDR3 sequence reads: CASSSTGNYGYTF. The CDR3 DNA is TGTGCCAGCAGTTCTACGGGTAACTATGGCTACACCTTC.

V and J are TRBV19 and TRBJ2-5, with D maybe TRBD1 (8 bases). V shed 4 bases and J shed 3 bases, with 15 bases lying between them. Germline-derived CDR1 and CDR2 are LNHDA and SQIVND (reference sequence). CDR3 size: 15 residues. The CDR3 sequence: CASSRGQGGKETQYF. CDR3 sequence (DNA): TGTGCCAGTAGTAGAGGACAGGGAGGGAAAGAGACCCAGTACTTC.

For this clone: Other DNA sequences in this specimen translate into the identical CDR3. The chain carries TRBV7-9 and TRBJ1-5, with TRBD1 as a possible D gene (5 bases). Trimming stripped 1 base from V and 6 bases from J, with 10 bases between. The CDR3 totals 14 residues. Germline CDR1 and CDR2: SEHNR and FQNEAQ (reference sequence). CDR3 in amino acids: CASSLGQGGQPQHF. The CDR3 DNA is TGTGCCAGCAGCTTAGGCCAGGGAGGTCAGCCCCAGCATTTT. Drawing the rest from reference TRBV7-9 and TRBJ1-5, the complete variable domain is DTGVSQNPRHKITKRGQNVTFRCDPISEHNRLYWYRQTLGQGPEFLTYFQNEAQLEKSRLLSDRFSAERPKGSFSTLEIQRTEQGDSAMYLCASSLGQGGQPQHFGDGTRLSIL.

In DNA form, the CDR3 reads TGCGCCAGCAGCTTGTGGGGGCCCGGAGGGAACACTGAAGCTTTCTTT. It codes for CASSLWGPGGNTEAFF. The chain carries TRBV5-1 and TRBJ1-1, with D maybe TRBD1 (6 bases). CDR3 length: 16 residues. V was pared by 1 base and J by 1 base, with 14 bases between. Germline assignment: CDR1 SGHRS and CDR2 YFSETQ. Drawing the rest from reference TRBV5-1 and TRBJ1-1, the complete variable domain is KAGVTQTPRYLIKTRGQQVTLSCSPISGHRSVSWYQQTPGQGLQFLFEYFSETQRNKGNFPGRFSGRQFSNSRSEMNVSTLELGDSALYLCASSLWGPGGNTEAFFGQGTRLTVV.

The CDR3 region has the DNA TGTGCCAGCAGTTTACAGGGAGGATGGTTCTTC. This encodes CASSLQGGWFF. The chain employs TRBV12-3 or TRBV12-4 and TRBJ2-1; D perhaps matches TRBD2 (6 bases). There are 11 residues in the CDR3. V was cut by 2 bases and J by 15 bases, with 11 bases left in between.

V usage is TRBV7-2 and J usage is TRBJ2-3; 9 bases agree with TRBD2. Germline loops: CDR1 SGHTA, CDR2 FQGNSA. V shed 2 bases, J shed 7 bases, and the junction held 16 bases outside the gene matches. This CDR3 spans 18 amino acids. The CDR3 DNA reads TGTGCCAGCAGCTTAAACCCCCTTACAACAGCGGGAGGCCATACGCAGTATTTT. Its translation is CASSLNPLTTAGGHTQYF.

This clone was seen more than once but under ten times. V is TRBV7-8 and J is TRBJ2-7, with 8 positions matching TRBD1. J lost 1 base, V lost 5 bases, and 13 bases had no gene match. The CDR3 is 17 amino acids. The germline V gene encodes CDR1 SGHVS and CDR2 FQNEAQ. Here the CDR3 DNA reads TGTGCCAGCAGCCCAAGATCCGGGACAGGCCAATCCTACGAGCAGTACTTC. As protein: CASSPRSGTGQSYEQYF.

V is TRBV19 and J is TRBJ1-2; D not certain. The V end was cut by 5 bases, the J end by 4 bases, with 14 bases between. Per germline, CDR1 LNHDA and CDR2 SQIVND (reference sequence). There are 14 residues in the CDR3. The CDR3 DNA reads TGTGCCAGTAGTGTCGCGGGCCTTCGCTATGGCTACACCTTC. Amino acid sequence: CASSVAGLRYGYTF.